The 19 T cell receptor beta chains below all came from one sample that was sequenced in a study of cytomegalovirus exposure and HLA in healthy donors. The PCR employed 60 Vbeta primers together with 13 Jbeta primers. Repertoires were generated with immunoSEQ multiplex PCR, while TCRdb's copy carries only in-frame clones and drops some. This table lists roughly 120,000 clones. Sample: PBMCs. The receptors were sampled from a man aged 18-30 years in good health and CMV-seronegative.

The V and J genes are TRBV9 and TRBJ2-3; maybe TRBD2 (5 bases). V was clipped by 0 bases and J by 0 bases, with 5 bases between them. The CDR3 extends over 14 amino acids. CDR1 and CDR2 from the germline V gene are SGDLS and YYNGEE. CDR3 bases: TGTGCCAGCAGCGTAGGAGGGAGCACAGATACGCAGTATTTT. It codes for CASSVGGSTDTQYF.

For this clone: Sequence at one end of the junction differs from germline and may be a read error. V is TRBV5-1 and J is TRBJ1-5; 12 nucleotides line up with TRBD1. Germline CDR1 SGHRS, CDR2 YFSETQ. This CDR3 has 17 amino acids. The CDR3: CASRLGTGGYPNQPQHF. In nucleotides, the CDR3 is TGCGCCAGCAGGTTGGGGACAGGGGGCTACCCTAATCAGCCCCAGCATTTT.

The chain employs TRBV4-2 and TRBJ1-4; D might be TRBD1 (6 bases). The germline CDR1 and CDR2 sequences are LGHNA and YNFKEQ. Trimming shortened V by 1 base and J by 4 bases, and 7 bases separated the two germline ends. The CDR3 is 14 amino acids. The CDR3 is CASSQGTVNEKLFF. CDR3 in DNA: TGTGCCAGCAGCCAAGGGACAGTTAATGAAAAACTGTTTTTT.

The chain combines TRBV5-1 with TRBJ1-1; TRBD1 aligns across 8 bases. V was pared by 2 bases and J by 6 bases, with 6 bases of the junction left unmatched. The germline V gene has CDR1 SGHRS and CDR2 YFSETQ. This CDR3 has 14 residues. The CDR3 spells CASSFGQGGAEAFF. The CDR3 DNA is TGCGCCAGCAGCTTTGGACAGGGCGGGGCTGAAGCTTTCTTT.

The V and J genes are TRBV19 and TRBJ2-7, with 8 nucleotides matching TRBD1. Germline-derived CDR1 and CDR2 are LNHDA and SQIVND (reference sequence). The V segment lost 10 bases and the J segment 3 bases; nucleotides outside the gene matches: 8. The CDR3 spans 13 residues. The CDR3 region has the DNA TGTGCCACCAACTCAGGACAGGGCTACGAGCAGTACTTC. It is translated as CATNSGQGYEQYF.

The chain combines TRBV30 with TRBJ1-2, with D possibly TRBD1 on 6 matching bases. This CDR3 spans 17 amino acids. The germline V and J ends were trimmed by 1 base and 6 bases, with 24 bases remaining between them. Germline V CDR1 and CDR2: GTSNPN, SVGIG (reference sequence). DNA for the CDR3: TGTGCCTGGAGTGAATACAGGGCGTTGATCAGGCAAGATGGCTACACCTTC. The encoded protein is CAWSEYRALIRQDGYTF.

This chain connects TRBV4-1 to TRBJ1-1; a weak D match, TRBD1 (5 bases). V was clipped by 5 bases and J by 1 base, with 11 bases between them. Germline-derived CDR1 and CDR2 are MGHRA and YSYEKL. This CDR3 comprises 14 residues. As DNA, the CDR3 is TGCGCCAGCAGCGGGGGGGGTACGAACACTGAAGCTTTCTTT. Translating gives CASSGGGTNTEAFF.

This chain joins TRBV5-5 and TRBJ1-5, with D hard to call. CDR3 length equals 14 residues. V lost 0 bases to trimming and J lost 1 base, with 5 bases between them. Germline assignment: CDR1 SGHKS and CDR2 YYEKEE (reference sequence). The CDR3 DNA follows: TGTGCCAGCAGCTTGGGGCAGAGCAATCAGCCCCAGCATTTT. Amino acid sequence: CASSLGQSNQPQHF.

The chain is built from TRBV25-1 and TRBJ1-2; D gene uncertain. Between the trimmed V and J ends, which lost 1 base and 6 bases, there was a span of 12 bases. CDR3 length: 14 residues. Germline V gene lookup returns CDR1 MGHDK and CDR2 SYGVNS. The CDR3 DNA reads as TGTGCCAGCAGTGAATCTCAGCGTCTCCATGGCTACACCTTC. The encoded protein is CASSESQRLHGYTF.

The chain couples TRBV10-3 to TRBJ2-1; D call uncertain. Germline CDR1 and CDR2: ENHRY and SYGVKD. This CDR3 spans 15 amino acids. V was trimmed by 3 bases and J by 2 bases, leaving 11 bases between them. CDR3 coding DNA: TGTGCCATCAGTGACCTTGACGGAGCCTACAATGAGCAGTTCTTC. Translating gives CAISDLDGAYNEQFF.

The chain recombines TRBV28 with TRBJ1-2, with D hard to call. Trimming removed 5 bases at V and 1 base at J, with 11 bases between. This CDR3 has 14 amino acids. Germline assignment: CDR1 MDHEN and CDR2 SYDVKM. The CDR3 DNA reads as TGTGCCAGCAGTCCCCAGGCAAATAACTATGGCTACACCTTC. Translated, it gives CASSPQANNYGYTF.

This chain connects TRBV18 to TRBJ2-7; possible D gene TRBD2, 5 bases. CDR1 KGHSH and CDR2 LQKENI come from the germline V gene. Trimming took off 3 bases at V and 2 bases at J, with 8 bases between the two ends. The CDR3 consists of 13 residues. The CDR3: CASSPTKTYEQYF. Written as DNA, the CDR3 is TGTGCCAGCTCACCGACTAAAACCTACGAGCAGTACTTC.

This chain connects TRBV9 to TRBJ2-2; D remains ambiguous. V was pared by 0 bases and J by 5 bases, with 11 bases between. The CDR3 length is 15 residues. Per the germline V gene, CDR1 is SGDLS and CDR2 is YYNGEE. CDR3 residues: CASSVELGRTGELFF. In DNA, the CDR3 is TGTGCCAGCAGCGTAGAGCTCGGTCGAACCGGGGAGCTGTTTTTT.

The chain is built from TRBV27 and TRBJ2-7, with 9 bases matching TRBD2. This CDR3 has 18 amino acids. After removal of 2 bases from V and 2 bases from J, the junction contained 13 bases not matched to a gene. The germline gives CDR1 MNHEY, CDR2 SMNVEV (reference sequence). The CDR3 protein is CASSLAGGPFSRAYEQYF. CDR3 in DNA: TGTGCCAGCAGTTTAGCGGGAGGGCCTTTCTCTAGGGCCTACGAGCAGTACTTC.

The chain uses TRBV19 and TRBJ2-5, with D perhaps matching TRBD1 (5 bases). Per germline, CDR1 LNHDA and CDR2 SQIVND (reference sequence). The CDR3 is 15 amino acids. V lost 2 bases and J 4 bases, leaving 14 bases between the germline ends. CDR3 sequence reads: CASSITGPTGETQYF. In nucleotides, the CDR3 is TGTGCCAGTAGTATAACAGGACCGACTGGAGAGACCCAGTACTTC.

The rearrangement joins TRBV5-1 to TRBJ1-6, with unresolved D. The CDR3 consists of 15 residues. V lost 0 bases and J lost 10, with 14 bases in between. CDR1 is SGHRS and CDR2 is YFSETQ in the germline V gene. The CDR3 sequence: CASSLAGSGRSPLHF. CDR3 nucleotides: TGCGCCAGCAGCTTGGCCGGGTCTGGTCGATCACCCCTCCACTTT.

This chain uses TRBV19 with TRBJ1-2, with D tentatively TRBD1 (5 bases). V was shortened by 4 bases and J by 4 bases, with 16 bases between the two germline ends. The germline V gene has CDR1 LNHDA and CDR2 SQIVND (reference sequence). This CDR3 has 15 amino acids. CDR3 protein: CASSKGPGGGYGYTF. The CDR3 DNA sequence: TGTGCCAGTAGTAAGGGCCCCGGGGGGGGCTATGGCTACACCTTC.

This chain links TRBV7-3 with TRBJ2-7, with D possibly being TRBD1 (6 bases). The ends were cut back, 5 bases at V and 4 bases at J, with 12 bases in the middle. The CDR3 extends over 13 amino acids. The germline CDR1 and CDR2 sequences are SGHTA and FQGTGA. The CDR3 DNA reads TGTGCCAGCAGCCAGGGGTTCGGATACGAGCAGTACTTC. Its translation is CASSQGFGYEQYF. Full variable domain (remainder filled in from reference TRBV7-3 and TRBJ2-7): GAGVSQTPSNKVTEKGKYVELRCDPISGHTALYWYRQSLGQGPEFLIYFQGTGAADDSGLPNDRFFAVRPEGSVSTLKIQRTERGDSAVYLCASSQGFGYEQYFGPGTRLTVT.

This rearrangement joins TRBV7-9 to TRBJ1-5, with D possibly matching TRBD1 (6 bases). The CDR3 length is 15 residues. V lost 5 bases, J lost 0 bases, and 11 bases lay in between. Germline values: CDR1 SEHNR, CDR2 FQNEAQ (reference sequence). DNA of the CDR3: TGTGCCAGCAGCCTAGGGGGGGTTAGCAATCAGCCCCAGCATTTT. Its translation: CASSLGGVSNQPQHF.